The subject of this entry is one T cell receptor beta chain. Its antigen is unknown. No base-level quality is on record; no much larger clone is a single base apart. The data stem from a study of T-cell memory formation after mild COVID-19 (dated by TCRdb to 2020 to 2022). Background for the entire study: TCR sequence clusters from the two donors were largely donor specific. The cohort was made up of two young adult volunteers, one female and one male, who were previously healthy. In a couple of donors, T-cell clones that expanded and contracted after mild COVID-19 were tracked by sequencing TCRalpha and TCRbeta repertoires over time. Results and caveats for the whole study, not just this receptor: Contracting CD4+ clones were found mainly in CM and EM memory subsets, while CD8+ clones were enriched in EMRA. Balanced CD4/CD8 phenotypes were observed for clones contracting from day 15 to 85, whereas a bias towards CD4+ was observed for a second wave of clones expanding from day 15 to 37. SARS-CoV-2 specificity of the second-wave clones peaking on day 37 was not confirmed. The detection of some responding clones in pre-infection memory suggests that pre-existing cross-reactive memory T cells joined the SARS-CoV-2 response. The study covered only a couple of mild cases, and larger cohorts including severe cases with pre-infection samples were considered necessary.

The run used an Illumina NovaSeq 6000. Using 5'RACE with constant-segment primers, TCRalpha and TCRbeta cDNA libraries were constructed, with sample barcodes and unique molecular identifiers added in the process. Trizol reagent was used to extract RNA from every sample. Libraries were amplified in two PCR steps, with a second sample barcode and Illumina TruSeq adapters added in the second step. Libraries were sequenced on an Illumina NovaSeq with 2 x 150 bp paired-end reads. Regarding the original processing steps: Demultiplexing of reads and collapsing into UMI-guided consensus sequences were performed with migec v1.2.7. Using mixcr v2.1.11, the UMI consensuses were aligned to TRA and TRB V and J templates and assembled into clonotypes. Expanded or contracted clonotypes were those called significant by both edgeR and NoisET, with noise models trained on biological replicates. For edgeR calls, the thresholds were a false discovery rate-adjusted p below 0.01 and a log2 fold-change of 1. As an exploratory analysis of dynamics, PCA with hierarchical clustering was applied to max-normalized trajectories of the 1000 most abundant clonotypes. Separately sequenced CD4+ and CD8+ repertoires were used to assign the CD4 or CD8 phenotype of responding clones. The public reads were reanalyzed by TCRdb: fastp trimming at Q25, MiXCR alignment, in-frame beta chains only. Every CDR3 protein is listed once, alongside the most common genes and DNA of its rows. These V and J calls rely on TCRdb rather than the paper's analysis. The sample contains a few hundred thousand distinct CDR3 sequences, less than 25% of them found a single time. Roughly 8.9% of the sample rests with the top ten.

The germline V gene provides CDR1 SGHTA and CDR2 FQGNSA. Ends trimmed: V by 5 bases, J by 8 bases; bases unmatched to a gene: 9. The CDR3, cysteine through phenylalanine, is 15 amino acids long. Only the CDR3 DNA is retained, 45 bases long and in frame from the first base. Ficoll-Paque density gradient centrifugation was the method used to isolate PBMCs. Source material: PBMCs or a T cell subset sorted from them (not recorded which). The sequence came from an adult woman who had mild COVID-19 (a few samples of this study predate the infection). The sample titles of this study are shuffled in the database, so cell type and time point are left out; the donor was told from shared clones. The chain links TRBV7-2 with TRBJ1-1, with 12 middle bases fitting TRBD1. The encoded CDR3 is CASSRTGTGGREAFF. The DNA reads TGTGCCAGCAGCCGAACCGGGACAGGGGGCAGGGAAGCTTTCTTT.